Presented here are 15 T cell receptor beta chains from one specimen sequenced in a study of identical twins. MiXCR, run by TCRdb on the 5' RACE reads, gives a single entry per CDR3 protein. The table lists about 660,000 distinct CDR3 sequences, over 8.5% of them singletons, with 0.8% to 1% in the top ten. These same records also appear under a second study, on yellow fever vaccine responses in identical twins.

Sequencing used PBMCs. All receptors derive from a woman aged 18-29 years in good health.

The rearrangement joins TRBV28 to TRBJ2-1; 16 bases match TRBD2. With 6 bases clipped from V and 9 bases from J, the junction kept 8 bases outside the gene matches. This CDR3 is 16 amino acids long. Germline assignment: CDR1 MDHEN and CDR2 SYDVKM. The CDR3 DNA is TGTGCCAGCAGATCGGGACTAGCGGGAGGGACGACTGAGCAGTTCTTC. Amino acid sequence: CASRSGLAGGTTEQFF.

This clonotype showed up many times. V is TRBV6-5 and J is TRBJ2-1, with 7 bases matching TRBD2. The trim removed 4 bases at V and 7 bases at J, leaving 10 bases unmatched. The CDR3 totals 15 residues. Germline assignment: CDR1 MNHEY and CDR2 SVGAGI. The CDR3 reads CASSSLKAGSNEQFF. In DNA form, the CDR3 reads TGTGCCAGCAGTTCACTCAAAGCGGGGAGTAATGAGCAGTTCTTC.

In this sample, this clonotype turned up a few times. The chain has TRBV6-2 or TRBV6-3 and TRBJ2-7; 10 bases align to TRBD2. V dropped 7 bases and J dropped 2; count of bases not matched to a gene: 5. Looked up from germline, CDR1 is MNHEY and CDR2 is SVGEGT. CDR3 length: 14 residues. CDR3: CASTKREGPYEQYF. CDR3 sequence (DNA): TGTGCCAGCACCAAGCGGGAGGGCCCCTACGAGCAGTACTTC.

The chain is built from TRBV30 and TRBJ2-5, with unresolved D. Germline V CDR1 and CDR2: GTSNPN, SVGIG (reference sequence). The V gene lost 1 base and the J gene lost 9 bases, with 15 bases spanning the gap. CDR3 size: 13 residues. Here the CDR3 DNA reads TGTGCCTGGAGTGGAACTACCCCAGGCGCCCAGTACTTC. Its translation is CAWSGTTPGAQYF. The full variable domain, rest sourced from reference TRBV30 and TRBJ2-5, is SQTIHQWPATLVQPVGSPLSLECTVEGTSNPNLYWYRQAAGRGLQLLFYSVGIGQISSEVPQNLSASRPQDRQFILSSKKLLLSDSGFYLCAWSGTTPGAQYFGPGTRLLVL.

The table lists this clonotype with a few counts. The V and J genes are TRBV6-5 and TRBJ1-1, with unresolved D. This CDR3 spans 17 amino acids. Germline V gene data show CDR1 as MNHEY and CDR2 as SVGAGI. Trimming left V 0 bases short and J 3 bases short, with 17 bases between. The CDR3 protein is CASSYSIVGRLDTEAFF. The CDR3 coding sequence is TGTGCCAGCAGTTACTCGATAGTGGGCCGCTTGGACACTGAAGCTTTCTTT.

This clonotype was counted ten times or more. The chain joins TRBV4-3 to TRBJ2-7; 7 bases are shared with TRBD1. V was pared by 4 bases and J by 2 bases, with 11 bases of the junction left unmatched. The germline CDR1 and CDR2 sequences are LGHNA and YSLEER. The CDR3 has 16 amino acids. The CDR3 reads CASSRDQGVYAYEQYF. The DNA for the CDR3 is TGCGCCAGCAGCCGGGACCAGGGGGTTTACGCCTACGAGCAGTACTTC.

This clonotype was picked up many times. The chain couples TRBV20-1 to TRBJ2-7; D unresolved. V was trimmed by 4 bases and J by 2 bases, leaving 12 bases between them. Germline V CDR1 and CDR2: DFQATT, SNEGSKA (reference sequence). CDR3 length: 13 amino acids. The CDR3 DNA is TGCAGTGCTACGCGTGACGAAACCTACGAGCAGTACTTC. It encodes CSATRDETYEQYF.

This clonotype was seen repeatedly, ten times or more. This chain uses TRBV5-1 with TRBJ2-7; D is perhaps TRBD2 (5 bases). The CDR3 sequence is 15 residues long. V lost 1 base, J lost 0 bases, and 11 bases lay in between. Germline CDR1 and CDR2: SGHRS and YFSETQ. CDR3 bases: TGCGCCAGCAGCTTGATCGCGGGCGGCTCCTACGAGCAGTACTTC. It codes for CASSLIAGGSYEQYF.

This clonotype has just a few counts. The CDR3 region is CASSLGIAGVMETQYF. The CDR3, as DNA: TGTGCCAGCAGTTTAGGGATAGCGGGGGTCATGGAGACCCAGTACTTC. V gene TRBV12-3 or TRBV12-4 combines with J gene TRBJ2-5; 9 bases are a match to TRBD2. V lost 1 base to trimming and J lost 5 bases; unmatched junction nucleotides: 8. This CDR3 region has 16 residues.

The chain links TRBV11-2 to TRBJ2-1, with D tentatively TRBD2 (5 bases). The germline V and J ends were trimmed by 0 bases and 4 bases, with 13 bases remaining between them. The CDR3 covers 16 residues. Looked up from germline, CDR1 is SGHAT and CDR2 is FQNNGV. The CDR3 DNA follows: TGTGCCAGCAGCTTAGATTGGAGCGAGGGTTACAATGAGCAGTTCTTC. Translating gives CASSLDWSEGYNEQFF.

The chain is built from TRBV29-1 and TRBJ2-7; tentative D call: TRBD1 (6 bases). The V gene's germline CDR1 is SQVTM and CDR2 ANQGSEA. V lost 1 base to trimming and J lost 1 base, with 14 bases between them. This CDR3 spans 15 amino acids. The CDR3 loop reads CSVEGRGEGSYEQYF. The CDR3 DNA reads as TGCAGCGTTGAAGGCAGGGGAGAAGGATCCTACGAGCAGTACTTC.

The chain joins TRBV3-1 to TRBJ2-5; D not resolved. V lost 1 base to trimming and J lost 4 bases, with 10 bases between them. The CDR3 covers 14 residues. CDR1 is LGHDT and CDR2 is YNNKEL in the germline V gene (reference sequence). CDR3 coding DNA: TGTGCCAGCAGCCAAGTAGTCCGTCGAGAGACCCAGTACTTC. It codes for CASSQVVRRETQYF.

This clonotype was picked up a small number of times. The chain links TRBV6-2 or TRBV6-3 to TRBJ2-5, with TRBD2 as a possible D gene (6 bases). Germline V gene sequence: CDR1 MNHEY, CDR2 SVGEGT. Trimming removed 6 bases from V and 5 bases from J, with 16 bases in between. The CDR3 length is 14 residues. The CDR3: CASRGLIRQETQYF. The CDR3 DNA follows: TGTGCCAGCAGGGGACTCATCCGGCAGGAGACCCAGTACTTC.

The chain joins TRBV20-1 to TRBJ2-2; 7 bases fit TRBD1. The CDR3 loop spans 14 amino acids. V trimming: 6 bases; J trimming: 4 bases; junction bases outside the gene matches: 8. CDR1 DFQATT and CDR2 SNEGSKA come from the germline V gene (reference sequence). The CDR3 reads CSASLTGFTGELFF. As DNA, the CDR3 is TGCAGTGCGTCTCTGACAGGGTTCACCGGGGAGCTGTTTTTT.

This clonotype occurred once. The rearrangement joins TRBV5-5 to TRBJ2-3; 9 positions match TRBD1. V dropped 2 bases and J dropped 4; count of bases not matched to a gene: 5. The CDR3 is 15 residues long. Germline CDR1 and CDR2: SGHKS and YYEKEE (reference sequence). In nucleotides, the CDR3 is TGTGCCAGCAGCTTCCGGGACAGGGATCCAGATACGCAGTATTTT. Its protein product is CASSFRDRDPDTQYF.